These 25 T cell receptor beta chains were all obtained from the same sample, sequenced in a study of neurological immune-mediated disorders. TCRdb ran MiXCR on the 5' RACE reads and lists one entry per CDR3 protein. The data hold 20,000 to 30,000 distinct CDR3 sequences, with about 13% observed a single time. Material: PBMCs. The receptor set was obtained from a woman aged 55-70 years with HTLV-1-associated myelopathy (HAM/TSP).

This clonotype has a count of ten or more. The CDR3 nucleotides are TGTGCCAGCAGCCCCCGGGACAGGAACTCCTACGAGCAGTACTTC. Amino acid sequence: CASSPRDRNSYEQYF. The V gene is TRBV5-6, the J gene TRBJ2-7, with 8 nucleotides matching TRBD1. The CDR3 length is 15 residues. Germline lookup yields CDR1 SGHDT and CDR2 YYEEEE. V was clipped by 4 bases and J by 0 bases; unmatched bases: 6.

There are many counts of this clonotype. The V and J genes are TRBV20-1 and TRBJ2-3, with a tentative D call TRBD2 (5 bases). V lost 3 bases, J lost 5 bases, and 6 bases lay in between. This CDR3 has 11 amino acids. Germline V gives CDR1 DFQATT, CDR2 SNEGSKA (reference sequence). The CDR3 sequence: CSASEGDTQYF. The CDR3 coding sequence is TGCAGTGCTAGTGAGGGAGATACGCAGTATTTT.

The table lists this clonotype with many counts. V usage is TRBV6-6 and J usage is TRBJ2-2; D gene ambiguous. Trimming pared 0 bases from V and 4 bases from J, leaving 12 bases between. CDR1 and CDR2 from the germline V gene are MNHNY and SVGAGI (reference sequence). CDR3 size: 16 residues. CDR3 sequence (DNA): TGTGCCAGCAGTTACTCTTCGATAGCTAGCACCGGGGAGCTGTTTTTT. Translating it yields CASSYSSIASTGELFF.

This clonotype was seen at least ten times. The chain couples TRBV12-3 or TRBV12-4 to TRBJ1-4; D not certain. V lost 5 bases to trimming and J lost 6 bases, with 10 bases between them. The CDR3 loop spans 13 amino acids. CDR3 nucleotide sequence: TGTGCCAGCAGTCACCTAAAGGATGAAAAACTGTTTTTT. Its translation is CASSHLKDEKLFF.

This clonotype was seen many times. The genes are TRBV12-3 or TRBV12-4 and TRBJ1-2; 10 nucleotides align to TRBD1. The CDR3 is 16 amino acids. The V segment lost 1 base and the J segment 5 bases; nucleotides outside the gene matches: 7. DNA of the CDR3: TGTGCCAGCAGTTTAGTCGGGACAGGGGATTGGTATGGCTACACCTTC. This translates into CASSLVGTGDWYGYTF.

The table lists this clonotype with many counts. V is TRBV29-1 and J is TRBJ2-1; 9 nucleotides match TRBD1. Germline-derived CDR1 and CDR2 are SQVTM and ANQGSEA. The CDR3 is 15 residues long. The V segment lost 6 bases and the J segment 7 bases; nucleotides outside the gene matches: 13. The CDR3 spells CSVESTGGARNEQFF. The CDR3 nucleotides read TGCAGCGTGGAATCTACAGGGGGCGCAAGGAATGAGCAGTTCTTC.

The chain recombines TRBV30 with TRBJ1-1, with D unresolved. The germline V gene encodes CDR1 GTSNPN and CDR2 SVGIG (reference sequence). V was pared by 2 bases and J by 1 base, with 8 bases between. The CDR3 totals 13 residues. The DNA for the CDR3 is TGTGCCTGGAGTCCGGAGGGGAACACTGAAGCTTTCTTT. It codes for CAWSPEGNTEAFF.

By share, this clonotype ranks as large. One end of the junction does not line up with germline, which may come from a read error. The V call is TRBV5-1, the J call TRBJ2-7; no clear D gene. The CDR3 is 14 amino acids. From germline, CDR1 is SGHRS and CDR2 YFSETQ. CDR3 nucleotide sequence: TGCGCCAGCAACTTGGTGGGATTCTCCTACGAGCAGTACTTC. Its protein product is CASNLVGFSYEQYF.

In its sample, this clonotype was seen many times. The V gene is TRBV10-3, the J gene TRBJ1-2; D possibly corresponds to TRBD1 (6 bases). CDR1 and CDR2 from the germline V gene are ENHRY and SYGVKD. With 5 bases removed from V and 3 bases from J, the gap between germline ends came to 13 bases. CDR3 length: 14 residues. The CDR3 region has the DNA TGTGCCATCAGTTCGGGGGCCCTAGACTATGGCTACACCTTC. Translation: CAISSGALDYGYTF.

This clonotype was counted many times. This sequence joins TRBV20-1 and TRBJ2-1; TRBD2 matches 9 bases. The germline CDR1 and CDR2 sequences are DFQATT and SNEGSKA (reference sequence). This CDR3 contains 16 residues. The ends lost 0 bases at V and 6 bases at J; junction bases unmatched: 9. The CDR3 loop reads CSARDWRREGTNEQFF. In DNA, the CDR3 is TGCAGTGCTAGAGATTGGCGGCGGGAGGGCACCAATGAGCAGTTCTTC.

The table lists this clonotype with many counts. The chain links TRBV20-1 to TRBJ2-4; either TRBD1 or TRBD2 may fit D (7 bases each). V lost 6 bases and J lost 0, with 12 bases in between. Germline V gives CDR1 DFQATT, CDR2 SNEGSKA (reference sequence). The CDR3 totals 14 residues. The CDR3 nucleotides are TGCAGTGCGAGGGAGGGGGCAGCCAAAAACATTCAGTACTTC. The encoded protein is CSAREGAAKNIQYF.

This clonotype came up many times. V is TRBV29-1 and J is TRBJ1-2, with D unclear. The CDR3 totals 11 residues. V gave up 3 bases and J gave up 8 bases, with 10 bases separating them. Per the germline V gene, CDR1 is SQVTM and CDR2 is ANQGSEA. The CDR3 here is CSVDRARGYTF. The CDR3 bases are TGCAGCGTTGACCGGGCGCGCGGCTACACCTTC.

In this sample, this clonotype turned up many times. This sequence joins TRBV5-1 and TRBJ2-1; 13 bases match TRBD2. Germline CDR1 SGHRS, CDR2 YFSETQ. V shed 4 bases and J 5 bases; nucleotides not matched to a gene: 9. The CDR3 loop spans 17 amino acids. The CDR3 here is CASSQGLAGARNNEQFF. The CDR3 coding sequence is TGCGCCAGCAGCCAAGGACTAGCGGGGGCGAGGAACAATGAGCAGTTCTTC.

This clonotype was counted ten times or more. DNA of the CDR3: TGCAGTGCTAGAGAGGCTAGTCGTAGCCTCTCCTACAATGAGCAGTTCTTC. Residues: CSAREASRSLSYNEQFF. The chain has TRBV20-1 and TRBJ2-1; D not resolved. This CDR3 spans 17 amino acids. Looked up from germline, CDR1 is DFQATT and CDR2 is SNEGSKA (reference sequence). The V end lost 0 bases, the J end lost 0 bases, and 15 bases lay between the germline ends.

The chain links TRBV7-6 to TRBJ1-1; D ambiguous. Trimming left V 6 bases short and J 3 bases short, with 11 bases between. Germline V lookup: CDR1 SGHVS, CDR2 FNYEAQ. The CDR3 length is 13 residues. In nucleotides, the CDR3 is TGTGCCAGCAGAGTCGGCGGAGACACTGAAGCTTTCTTT. As protein: CASRVGGDTEAFF.

This clonotype has at least ten counts. The chain has TRBV6-2 or TRBV6-3 and TRBJ2-1; weak D call: TRBD2 (6 bases). CDR3 length equals 13 residues. The V and J ends lost 8 bases and 6 bases respectively, with 14 bases between them. Germline CDR1 MNHEY, CDR2 SVGEGT. CDR3 bases: TGTGCCAGCGTAGCGGATAAACCCAATGAGCAGTTCTTC. Translating it yields CASVADKPNEQFF.

There are many counts of this clonotype. The chain carries TRBV20-1 and TRBJ2-7, with D possibly being TRBD1 or TRBD2 (6 bases each). Per the germline V gene, CDR1 is DFQATT and CDR2 is SNEGSKA (reference sequence). The V gene lost 5 bases and the J gene lost 7 bases, with 18 bases spanning the gap. The CDR3 totals 13 residues. The CDR3 here is CSASPGAQREQYF. In nucleotides, the CDR3 is TGCAGTGCTTCGCCGGGGGCGCAGCGGGAGCAGTACTTC.

The V and J genes are TRBV12-3 or TRBV12-4 and TRBJ2-7, with D possibly matching TRBD2 (6 bases). This CDR3 region has 14 residues. V was cut by 4 bases and J by 2 bases, with 12 bases left in between. CDR3 amino acids: CASSSSVGAYEQYF. The CDR3 DNA is TGTGCCAGCAGTTCTAGCGTAGGGGCCTACGAGCAGTACTTC.

This clonotype was observed at least ten times. This chain joins TRBV10-3 and TRBJ2-6; no clear D gene. Germline V gene data show CDR1 as ENHRY and CDR2 as SYGVKD. The CDR3 consists of 13 residues. V was cut by 3 bases and J by 2 bases, with 2 bases left in between. Written as DNA, the CDR3 is TGTGCCATCAGTGAACCTGGGGCCAACGTCCTGACTTTC. Translated: CAISEPGANVLTF.

By its share, this clonotype is medium-sized (0.01 to 0.1%). The chain combines TRBV15 with TRBJ1-3; D may be TRBD1 (5 bases). The V gene lost 5 bases and the J gene lost 2 bases, with 10 bases spanning the gap. The CDR3 has 14 residues. CDR1 is LNHNV and CDR2 is YYDKDF in the germline V gene (reference sequence). As DNA, the CDR3 is TGTGCCACCAGCGGGACTGTCACTGGAAACACCATATATTTT. This sequence encodes CATSGTVTGNTIYF.

In its sample, this clonotype was seen many times. The chain recombines TRBV20-1 with TRBJ2-7; 12 nucleotides align to TRBD1. V lost 3 bases to trimming and J lost 4 bases; unmatched junction nucleotides: 7. Germline assignment: CDR1 DFQATT and CDR2 SNEGSKA (reference sequence). This CDR3 has 15 amino acids. The CDR3 loop is CSASDGTGGVYEQYF. In DNA form, the CDR3 reads TGCAGTGCTAGCGACGGGACAGGGGGCGTATACGAGCAGTACTTC.

This clonotype was detected many times. The genes are TRBV20-1 and TRBJ1-2; tentatively, D is TRBD1 (6 bases). V lost 6 bases and J lost 6, with 17 bases in between. CDR1 is DFQATT and CDR2 is SNEGSKA in the germline V gene (reference sequence). The CDR3 sequence is 13 residues long. CDR3 DNA: TGCAGTGCCCTCGCGACAGGCCGCCATGGCTACACCTTC. Protein product: CSALATGRHGYTF.

In this sample, this clonotype turned up many times. The chain has TRBV7-2 and TRBJ2-3, with D perhaps matching TRBD2 (7 bases). The CDR3 sequence is 17 residues long. Per germline, CDR1 SGHTA and CDR2 FQGNSA. The CDR3 DNA reads as TGTGCGGCGGGCACAAGGGGGGGCCGGGGGAGCACAGATACGCAGTATTTT. It specifies CAAGTRGGRGSTDTQYF.

Regarding this clonotype: An end of the junction does not agree with germline; a read error may underlie this. The chain carries TRBV3-1 and TRBJ2-1; tentative D call: TRBD2 (7 bases). The CDR3 runs 14 residues. Germline V CDR1 and CDR2: LGHDT, YNNKEL (reference sequence). The chain's CDR3 is CDSSRRGGDNEQFF. The CDR3 region has the DNA TGTGACAGCAGCCGGAGGGGGGGGGACAATGAGCAGTTCTTC.

This clonotype has ten or more counts. In nucleotides, the CDR3 is TGCAGTGCCCCGGGACTAGCGGAACCCTACGAGCAGTACTTC. Translating it yields CSAPGLAEPYEQYF. The chain uses TRBV20-1 and TRBJ2-7, with 11 bases identical to TRBD2. The V and J ends lost 6 bases and 2 bases, in that order; junction bases with no gene match: 6. This CDR3 has 14 amino acids. Germline V gene lookup returns CDR1 DFQATT and CDR2 SNEGSKA (reference sequence).